This entry describes one T cell receptor (beta chain). TCRdb itself ran the 5' RACE reads through MiXCR, one entry per CDR3 protein. Of about 87,000 distinct CDR3 sequences in the sample, just under 20% were seen once. CDR1 and CDR2 from the germline V gene are MNHEY and SVGEGT. The CDR3 sequence is 13 residues long. With 6 bases removed from V and 1 base from J, the gap between germline ends came to 10 bases. Time point given: blood at routine non-recurrence follow-up after resection. The data derive from a study of spatial heterogeneity in lung cancer. V gene TRBV6-2 or TRBV6-3 combines with J gene TRBJ2-7; a possible D gene is TRBD2 (6 bases). The sequence came from a male donor with early-stage non-small cell lung cancer. Sequenced here: PBMCs, sampled at follow-up. CDR3 nucleotides: TGTGCCAGCAGATTTGGGACTTCCTACGAGCAGTACTTC. It codes for CASRFGTSYEQYF.